This is a list of T cell receptor beta chains from one sample in a study of TIL therapy for anti-PD-1-resistant metastatic lung cancer. Measured with immunoSEQ multiplex PCR; TCRdb has only the in-frame clones, and not every one. The repertoire holds 2,000 to 2,500 clones, with less than 85% as singletons. Sequencing used tumor tissue, obtained at baseline. The receptors were gathered from a person between 30 and 79 years old with non-small cell lung cancer. The CDR3 runs from the conserved cysteine through the conserved F or W. A D gene is named only where the DNA matches it firmly.

J gene,D gene,V gene,CDR3 protein
.,.,TRBV5-5,CASSTQGIYEQYF
TRBJ2-7,.,TRBV7-9,CASSGLRQQSSYEQYF
TRBJ2-6,.,TRBV29-1,CSVAGHSGANVLTF
TRBJ2-1,TRBD2,TRBV11-2,CASSPLASYNEQFF
TRBJ2-1,.,TRBV6-5,CASSYSSGYYNEQFF
TRBJ1-2,.,TRBV5-1,CASSLEMGNGYTF
TRBJ2-3,.,TRBV7-3,CASSYSGGTDTQYF
TRBJ2-3,.,TRBV6-5,CASSYTPAQYF
TRBJ2-3,.,TRBV10-1,CATPGPGCDTQYF
TRBJ2-3,TRBD2,TRBV29-1,CSVHLAGGISSTDTQYF
TRBJ2-7,.,TRBV4-1,CASSQAQGYEQYF
TRBJ1-5,TRBD1,TRBV2,CASSLDRGNQPQHF
TRBJ1-2,.,TRBV5-4,CASSTLQGYGYTF
TRBJ2-2,.,TRBV7-3,CASSPHDGINTGELFF
TRBJ1-2,.,TRBV5-4,CASSLAGAGYYGYTF
TRBJ1-5,TRBD1,TRBV9,CASSLGQGDQPQHF
TRBJ2-1,.,TRBV7-2,CASSLGGPYPHEQFF
TRBJ1-2,.,TRBV20-1,CSARPGHGYTF
TRBJ2-7,.,TRBV5-5,CASSTQGIYEQYF
.,TRBD1,TRBV29-1,CSVEEQGNEQYF
TRBJ2-3,.,TRBV29-1,CSVEQEEGDTQYF
TRBJ1-1,.,TRBV15,CATSRSRTGRQNTEAFF
TRBJ2-1,.,TRBV11-3,CASRRDSYNEQFF
TRBJ2-5,TRBD1,TRBV9,CASSPTGQGFPQETQYF
TRBJ1-2,.,TRBV2,CASRGHGVNYGYTF
.,.,TRBV7-9,CASSSRGVRDEQYF
TRBJ2-7,.,TRBV11-2,CASSDRQSSYEQYF
TRBJ1-1,TRBD1,TRBV7-9,CASTPGDRVNTEAFF
TRBJ2-1,.,TRBV6-7,CASSSLESIGGGNNEQFF
TRBJ1-5,TRBD1,TRBV18,CASSPSGGQPQHF
TRBJ2-5,TRBD1,TRBV14,CASSLLGQGSETQYF
TRBJ2-1,.,TRBV29-1,CSVDLTKDNEQFF
TRBJ2-1,TRBD2,TRBV6-1,CASSELAGVGSLYNEQFF
TRBJ1-3,.,TRBV30,CAWSALPPGNTIYF
TRBJ2-1,TRBD2,TRBV11-3,CASSLDGRLASGIYNEQFF
TRBJ2-7,.,TRBV5-5,CASSFRLSYEQYF
TRBJ1-1,.,TRBV6-5,CASSRTGVAVSFF
TRBJ2-5,TRBD2,TRBV5-1,CASNRGILAGQETQYF
TRBJ2-3,TRBD2,TRBV27,CASSFLPAGGGDTQYF
TRBJ2-5,.,TRBV2,CASKPPVEPGNYKETQYF
TRBJ2-1,TRBD2,TRBV28,CASSPGLVSLNEQFF
TRBJ2-7,.,TRBV2,CASSGQDEQYF
TRBJ1-6,.,TRBV5-8,CASSLPVRSPLHF
TRBJ1-1,.,TRBV6-1,CASSEEEGAFGEAFF
TRBJ2-7,.,TRBV30,CAWSWRGGRMYEQYF
TRBJ1-6,.,TRBV11-2,CASSLDRSNSPLHF
TRBJ2-7,.,TRBV7-9,CASSRENYEQYF
TRBJ2-5,.,TRBV14,CASSQEAIQETQYF
TRBJ2-3,TRBD1,TRBV10-3,CAISETTGQGPPPDTQYF
TRBJ2-2,TRBD1,TRBV4-1,CASSQDRQGARTGELFF
TRBJ1-2,TRBD1,TRBV5-4,CASSRDSINGYTF
TRBJ1-2,TRBD1,TRBV6-6,CASSYPSGQGPYGYTF